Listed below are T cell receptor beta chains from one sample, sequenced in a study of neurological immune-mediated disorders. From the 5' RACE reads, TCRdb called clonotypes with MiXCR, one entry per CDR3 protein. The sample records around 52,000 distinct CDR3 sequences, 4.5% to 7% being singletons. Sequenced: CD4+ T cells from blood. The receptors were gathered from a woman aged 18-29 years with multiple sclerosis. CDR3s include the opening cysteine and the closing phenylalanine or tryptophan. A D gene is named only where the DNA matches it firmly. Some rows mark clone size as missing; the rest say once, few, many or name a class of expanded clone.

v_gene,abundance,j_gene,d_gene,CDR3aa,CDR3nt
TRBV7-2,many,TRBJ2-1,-,CASSLVSEIIYNEQFF,TGTGCCAGCAGCTTAGTTTCGGAAATCATTTACAATGAGCAGTTCTTC
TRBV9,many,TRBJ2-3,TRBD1,CASSVLTGMMDTQYF,TGTGCCAGCAGCGTACTGACAGGGATGATGGATACGCAGTATTTT
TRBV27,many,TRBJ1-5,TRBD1,CASSVAQGGNQPQHF,TGTGCCAGCAGTGTAGCACAGGGGGGGAATCAGCCCCAGCATTTT
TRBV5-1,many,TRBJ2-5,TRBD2,CASRETSGGAQETQYF,TGCGCCAGCAGGGAGACTAGCGGGGGGGCCCAAGAGACCCAGTACTTC
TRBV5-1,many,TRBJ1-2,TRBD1,CASSFDRANGYTF,TGCGCCAGCAGCTTCGACAGGGCGAATGGCTACACCTTC
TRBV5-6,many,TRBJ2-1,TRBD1,CASSLTGGSYNEQFF,TGTGCCAGCAGCCTTACAGGGGGCTCCTACAATGAGCAGTTCTTC
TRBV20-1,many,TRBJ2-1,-,CSAGGGWEFDEQFF,TGCAGTGCCGGAGGGGGGTGGGAGTTCGATGAGCAGTTCTTC
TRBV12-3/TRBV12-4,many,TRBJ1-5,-,CASSFGLVGRGNQPQHF,TGTGCCAGCAGTTTCGGGTTAGTAGGGAGGGGCAATCAGCCCCAGCATTTT
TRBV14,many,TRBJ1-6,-,CASSQLTSPLHF,TGTGCCAGCAGCCAACTTACTTCACCCCTCCACTTT
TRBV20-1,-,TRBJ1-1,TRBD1,CSADGQGTEAFF,TGCAGTGCGGACGGACAGGGGACCGAAGCTTTCTTT
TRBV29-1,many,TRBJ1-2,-,CSVETNRVRPF,TGCAGCGTTGAGACGAACAGGGTGCGCCCCTTC
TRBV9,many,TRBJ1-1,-,CASRSLQSLNTEAFF,TGTGCCAGCAGGTCTCTCCAGAGCCTGAACACTGAAGCTTTCTTT
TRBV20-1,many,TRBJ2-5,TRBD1,CSAIRLRTGPNQETQYF,TGCAGTGCTATTCGACTACGGACAGGGCCGAACCAAGAGACCCAGTACTTC
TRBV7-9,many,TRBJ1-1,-,CASSREGQRGTEAFF,TGTGCCAGCAGCAGAGAAGGACAGAGGGGGACTGAAGCTTTCTTT
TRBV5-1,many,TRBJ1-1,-,CASRGQIDTEAFF,TGCGCCAGCAGAGGACAAATCGACACTGAAGCTTTCTTT
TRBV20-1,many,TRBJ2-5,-,CSAPSLGGPVPETQYF,TGCAGTGCTCCGTCCTTAGGCGGACCAGTCCCCGAGACCCAGTACTTC
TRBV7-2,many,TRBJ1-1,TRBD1,CASSSDRGVEAFF,TGTGCCAGCAGCTCTGACAGGGGCGTTGAAGCTTTCTTT
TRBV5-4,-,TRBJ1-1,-,CASSLTGDGNTEAFF,TGTGCCAGCAGCCTGACGGGGGACGGAAACACTGAAGCTTTCTTT
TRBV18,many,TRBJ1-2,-,CASSQGRDTGYGYTF,TGTGCCAGCTCACAAGGTCGGGACACCGGCTATGGCTACACCTTC
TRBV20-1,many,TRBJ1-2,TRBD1,CSPKQGANYGYTF,TGCAGTCCTAAACAGGGGGCTAACTATGGCTACACCTTC
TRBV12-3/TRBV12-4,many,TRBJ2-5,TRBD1,CASSTGTGEETQYF,TGTGCCAGCAGCACCGGGACAGGGGAAGAGACCCAGTACTTC
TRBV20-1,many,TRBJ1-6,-,CSASPSRDSPLHF,TGCAGTGCTAGTCCTTCAAGGGATTCACCCCTCCACTTT
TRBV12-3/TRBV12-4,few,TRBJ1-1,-,CASSLRPVLTEAFF,TGTGCCAGCAGTTTGCGGCCAGTACTCACTGAAGCTTTCTTT
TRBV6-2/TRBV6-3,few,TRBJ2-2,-,CATWTANTGELFF,TGTGCCACCTGGACGGCGAACACCGGGGAGCTGTTTTTT
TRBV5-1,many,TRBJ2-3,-,CASSLHTDTQYF,TGCGCCAGCAGCCTACACACAGATACGCAGTATTTT
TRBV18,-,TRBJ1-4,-,CASSSGATGSGKLFF,TGTGCCAGCTCATCGGGGGCAACCGGTAGTGGAAAACTGTTTTTT
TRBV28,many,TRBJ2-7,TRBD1,CASLLPGQGEQYF,TGTGCCAGCTTGCTTCCCGGACAGGGCGAGCAGTACTTC
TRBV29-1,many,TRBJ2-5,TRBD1,CSVLRGETQYF,TGCAGCGTCCTCAGGGGGGAGACCCAGTACTTC
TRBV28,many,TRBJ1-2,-,CASSSVLDSYGYTF,TGTGCCAGCAGTTCCGTCCTGGACAGCTATGGCTACACCTTC
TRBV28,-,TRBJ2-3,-,CASSVGSTDTQYF,TGTGCCAGCAGTGTCGGTAGCACAGATACGCAGTATTTT
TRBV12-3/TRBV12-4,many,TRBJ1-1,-,CASRTGPKAMNTEAFF,TGTGCCAGCCGAACCGGACCTAAAGCCATGAACACTGAAGCTTTCTTT
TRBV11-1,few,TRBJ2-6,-,CASSSSGAGANVLTF,TGTGCCAGCAGCTCATCCGGGGCTGGGGCCAACGTCCTGACTTTC
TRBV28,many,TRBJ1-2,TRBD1,CASRLQGEAYGYTF,TGTGCCAGCAGATTACAGGGGGAAGCCTATGGCTACACCTTC
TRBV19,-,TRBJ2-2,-,CGSGVRTGELFF,TGCGGGTCAGGAGTAAGAACCGGGGAGCTGTTTTTT
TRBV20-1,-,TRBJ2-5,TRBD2,CSARVAGGPGVLETQYF,TGCAGTGCTAGAGTAGCGGGGGGGCCCGGGGTTTTGGAGACCCAGTACTTC
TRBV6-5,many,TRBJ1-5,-,CASSPRLSNQPQHF,TGTGCCAGCAGTCCGCGACTTAGCAATCAGCCCCAGCATTTT
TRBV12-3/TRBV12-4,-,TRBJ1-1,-,CASRRGGNTEAFF,TGTGCCAGCAGACGGGGGGGGAACACTGAAGCTTTCTTT
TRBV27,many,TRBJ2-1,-,CASSSQIGHEQFF,TGTGCCAGCAGTTCCCAAATAGGTCATGAGCAGTTCTTC
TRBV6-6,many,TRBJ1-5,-,CASSYQVPRGNQPQHF,TGTGCCAGCAGTTATCAGGTCCCGAGGGGGAATCAGCCCCAGCATTTT
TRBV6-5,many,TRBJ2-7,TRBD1,CASSGQGIPNYEQYF,TGTGCCAGCAGTGGACAGGGTATCCCCAACTACGAGCAGTACTTC
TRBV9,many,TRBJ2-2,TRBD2,CASSVRGGVNTGELFF,TGTGCCAGCAGCGTACGCGGGGGGGTTAACACCGGGGAGCTGTTTTTT
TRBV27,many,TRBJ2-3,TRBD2,CASKEGTRRTDTQYF,TGTGCCAGCAAAGAGGGGACTAGACGCACAGATACGCAGTATTTT
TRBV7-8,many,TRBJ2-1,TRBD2,CASSPLLAGGYNEQFF,TGTGCCAGCAGCCCCTTACTAGCGGGGGGTTACAATGAGCAGTTCTTC
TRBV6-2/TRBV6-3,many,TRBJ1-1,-,CASSPLARNTEAFF,TGTGCCAGCAGTCCTTTAGCCCGGAACACTGAAGCTTTCTTT
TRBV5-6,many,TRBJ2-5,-,CASSRTSDLLGVSQYF,TGTGCCAGCAGCCGGACCTCGGACTTACTCGGGGTGTCCCAGTACTTC
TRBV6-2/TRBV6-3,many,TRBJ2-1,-,CASSHSTGAVNEQFF,TGTGCCAGCAGCCATTCTACAGGTGCGGTCAATGAGCAGTTCTTC
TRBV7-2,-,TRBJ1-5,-,CASSRVDNQPQHF,TGTGCCAGCAGCAGGGTAGACAATCAGCCCCAGCATTTT
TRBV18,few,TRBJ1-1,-,CASSPPGGVPSTEAFF,TGTGCCAGCTCACCACCGGGGGGGGTCCCATCCACTGAAGCTTTCTTT
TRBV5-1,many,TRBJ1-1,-,CASSPEGRENTEAFF,TGCGCCAGCAGCCCCGAGGGTAGGGAGAACACTGAAGCTTTCTTT
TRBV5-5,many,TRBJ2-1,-,CASSLEPSNEQFF,TGTGCCAGCAGCTTGGAACCTAGCAATGAGCAGTTCTTC
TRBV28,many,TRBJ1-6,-,CASSGQFPLHF,TGTGCCAGCAGCGGACAGTTTCCCCTCCACTTT